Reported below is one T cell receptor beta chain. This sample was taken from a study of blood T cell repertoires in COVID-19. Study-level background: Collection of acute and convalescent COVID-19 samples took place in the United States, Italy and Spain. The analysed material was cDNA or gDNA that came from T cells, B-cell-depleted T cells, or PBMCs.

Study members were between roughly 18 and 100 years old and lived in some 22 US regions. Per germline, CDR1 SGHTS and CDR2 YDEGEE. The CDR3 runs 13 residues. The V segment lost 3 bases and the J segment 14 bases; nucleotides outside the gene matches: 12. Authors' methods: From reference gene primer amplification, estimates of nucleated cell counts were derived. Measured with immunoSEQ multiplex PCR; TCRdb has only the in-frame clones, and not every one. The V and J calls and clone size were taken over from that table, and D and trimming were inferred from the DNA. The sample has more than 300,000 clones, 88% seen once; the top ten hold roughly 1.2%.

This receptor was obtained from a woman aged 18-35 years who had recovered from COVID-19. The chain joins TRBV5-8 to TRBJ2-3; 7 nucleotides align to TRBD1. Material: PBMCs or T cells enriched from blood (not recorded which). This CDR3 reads CASSSLDRVITYF. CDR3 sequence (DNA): TGTGCCAGCAGCTCCCTAGACAGGGTGATCACGTATTTT.